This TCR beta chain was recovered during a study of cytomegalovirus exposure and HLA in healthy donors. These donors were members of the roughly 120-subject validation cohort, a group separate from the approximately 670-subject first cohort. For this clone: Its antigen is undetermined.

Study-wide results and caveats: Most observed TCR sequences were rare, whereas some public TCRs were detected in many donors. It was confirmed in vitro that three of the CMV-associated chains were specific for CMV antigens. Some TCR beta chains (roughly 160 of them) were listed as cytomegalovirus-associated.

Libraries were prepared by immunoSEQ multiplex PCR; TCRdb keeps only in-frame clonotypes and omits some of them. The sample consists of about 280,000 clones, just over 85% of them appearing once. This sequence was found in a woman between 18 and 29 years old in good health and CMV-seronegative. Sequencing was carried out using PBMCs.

The CDR3 nucleotides are TGCGCCAGCAGCCAAGGTCTTTGGGGGGAGGGTGAAAACATTCAGTACTTC. Protein product: CASSQGLWGEGENIQYF. The rearrangement joins TRBV4-1 to TRBJ2-4, with 7 bases lining up with TRBD2. CDR3 length equals 17 residues. The V and J ends lost 1 base and 5 bases, in that order; junction bases with no gene match: 11. Germline loops: CDR1 MGHRA, CDR2 YSYEKL.